The next 16 T cell receptor beta chains were all read from a single sample in a study of PD-L1 blockade in urothelial cancer. Sequencing used immunoSEQ multiplex PCR; TCRdb keeps in-frame clones, though not all of them. The table has fewer than 130,000 clones, approximately 85% seen once. Sample: PBMCs, taken around atezolizumab (anti-PD-L1) treatment. The receptors were sampled from a man over 45 with urothelial cancer.

The chain combines TRBV27 with TRBJ2-1; 7 nucleotides align to TRBD1. Germline CDR1 MNHEY, CDR2 SMNVEV (reference sequence). Trimming removed 6 bases from V and 2 bases from J; junction bases left unmatched: 7. CDR3 length: 15 residues. The CDR3 nucleotides read TGTGCCAGCAGGGTACAGGGGATTACCTACAATGAGCAGTTCTTC. Translating it yields CASRVQGITYNEQFF.

This clone came up once. The chain couples TRBV19 to TRBJ1-5; D call uncertain. Between the trimmed V and J ends, which lost 3 bases and 4 bases, there was a span of 7 bases. Germline loops: CDR1 LNHDA, CDR2 SQIVND (reference sequence). The CDR3 is 13 residues long. DNA of the CDR3: TGTGCCAGTAGTATCACCAGAAATCAGCCCCAGCATTTT. Protein: CASSITRNQPQHF.

V gene TRBV7-8 combines with J gene TRBJ1-1; 7 bases agree with TRBD1. The CDR3 extends over 19 amino acids. Germline-derived CDR1 and CDR2 are SGHVS and FQNEAQ. After removal of 1 base from V and 5 bases from J, the junction contained 19 bases not matched to a gene. The CDR3: CASSLEGMTGHLGGTEAFF. In DNA, the CDR3 is TGTGCCAGCAGCTTAGAGGGGATGACAGGGCATCTTGGGGGGACTGAAGCTTTCTTT.

The rearrangement links TRBV19 to TRBJ2-1; a possible D gene is TRBD2 (6 bases). V was trimmed by 7 bases and J by 2 bases, leaving 12 bases between them. This CDR3 has 14 residues. Germline V gene lookup returns CDR1 LNHDA and CDR2 SQIVND (reference sequence). The CDR3 coding sequence is TGTGCCAGTAAGGAGGGTATTGCCTACAATGAGCAGTTCTTC. This sequence encodes CASKEGIAYNEQFF.

The gene calls are TRBV6-1 and TRBJ1-4, with D perhaps TRBD1 (6 bases). V dropped 6 bases and J dropped 6 bases, with 17 bases sitting between them. Germline loops: CDR1 MNHNS, CDR2 SASEGT. The CDR3 sequence is 15 residues long. CDR3 in DNA: TGTGCCAGCAGACCCACAGGGTTTGCCGATGAAAAACTGTTTTTT. Translated, it gives CASRPTGFADEKLFF.

The V gene is TRBV7-3, the J gene TRBJ2-7; TRBD1 might be the D (5 bases). The length of the CDR3 is 15 residues. Germline V lookup: CDR1 SGHTA, CDR2 FQGTGA. With 6 bases removed from V and 5 bases from J, the gap between germline ends came to 20 bases. The CDR3 loop reads CASSKRAQGLNEQYF. As DNA, the CDR3 is TGTGCCAGCAGTAAACGGGCCCAGGGTCTCAACGAGCAGTACTTC.

This chain connects TRBV6-5 to TRBJ2-5; tentative D call: TRBD2 (5 bases). From germline, CDR1 is MNHEY and CDR2 SVGAGI. This CDR3 is built from 13 residues. Trimming left V 8 bases short and J 4 bases short, with 14 bases between. CDR3 sequence reads: CASFNGMLETQYF. In DNA form, the CDR3 reads TGTGCCAGCTTTAACGGGATGCTAGAGACCCAGTACTTC.

This clone was seen a handful of times. The rearrangement uses TRBV19 and TRBJ1-2, with no clear D. Germline V gives CDR1 LNHDA, CDR2 SQIVND (reference sequence). V gave up 8 bases and J gave up 8 bases, with 15 bases separating them. CDR3 length: 12 amino acids. The CDR3 reads CASRGSRWGYTF. The CDR3 region has the DNA TGTGCCAGTCGAGGCAGTCGGTGGGGCTACACCTTC. Supplemented by reference TRBV19 and TRBJ1-2, the full variable domain reads DGGITQSPKYLFRKEGQNVTLSCEQNLNHDAMYWYRQDPGQGLRLIYYSQIVNDFQKGDIAEGYSVSREKKESFPLTVTSAQKNPTAFYLCASRGSRWGYTFGSGTRLTVV.

The genes are TRBV28 and TRBJ2-2; TRBD1 matches 7 bases. This CDR3 region has 15 residues. V shed 2 bases, J shed 5 bases, and the junction held 5 bases outside the gene matches. Germline lookup yields CDR1 MDHEN and CDR2 SYDVKM. Here the CDR3 reads CASSLETGQTGELFF. CDR3 nucleotides: TGTGCCAGCAGTTTAGAGACAGGGCAAACCGGGGAGCTGTTTTTT.

The V gene is TRBV7-9, the J gene TRBJ2-3; TRBD1 might be the D (5 bases). V was trimmed by 5 bases and J by 5 bases, leaving 20 bases between them. Germline V lookup: CDR1 SEHNR, CDR2 FQNEAQ (reference sequence). The CDR3 has 16 amino acids. The CDR3 DNA is TGTGCCAGCAGCCCGCCCACAGGTCCCCGGATAGATACGCAGTATTTT. As protein: CASSPPTGPRIDTQYF.

This chain connects TRBV27 to TRBJ2-2; 7 bases match TRBD2. The trim removed 6 bases at V and 4 bases at J, leaving 8 bases unmatched. This CDR3 has 15 amino acids. CDR1 MNHEY and CDR2 SMNVEV come from the germline V gene (reference sequence). The CDR3 DNA sequence: TGTGCCAGCAGAGGGGCGGGAGCGGGCACCGGGGAGCTGTTTTTT. It yields the protein CASRGAGAGTGELFF.

The gene calls are TRBV19 and TRBJ1-2; D is unresolved. There are 15 residues in the CDR3. The V gene lost 5 bases and the J gene lost 0 bases, with 13 bases spanning the gap. Germline CDR1 LNHDA, CDR2 SQIVND (reference sequence). The chain's CDR3 is CASSSRSLSNYGYTF. As DNA, the CDR3 is TGTGCCAGTAGTTCACGTTCTCTATCTAACTATGGCTACACCTTC.

This clone has only one observation. V is TRBV19 and J is TRBJ2-5, with D possibly being TRBD2 (6 bases). Germline values: CDR1 LNHDA, CDR2 SQIVND (reference sequence). The length of the CDR3 is 15 residues. V shed 4 bases and J shed 1 base, with 13 bases lying between them. CDR3 coding DNA: TGTGCCAGTAGTAGGCGCGGCGGGGTCCAAGAGACCCAGTACTTC. Translating it yields CASSRRGGVQETQYF.

V gene TRBV7-6 combines with J gene TRBJ2-7; TRBD2 agrees at 7 bases. This CDR3 comprises 14 residues. V lost 4 bases to trimming and J lost 2 bases; unmatched junction nucleotides: 5. Germline CDR1 is SGHVS and CDR2 is FNYEAQ. CDR3 amino acids: CASSSGLGTYEQYF. CDR3 sequence (DNA): TGTGCCAGCAGCTCCGGACTAGGAACCTACGAGCAGTACTTC.

The rearrangement uses TRBV28 and TRBJ1-6; D gene ambiguous. Germline CDR1 MDHEN, CDR2 SYDVKM. V lost 8 bases to trimming and J lost 10 bases, with 21 bases between them. This CDR3 comprises 15 residues. Here the CDR3 reads CASGTQRAGRSPLHF. The CDR3 DNA is TGTGCCAGCGGTACTCAAAGGGCCGGGAGGTCACCCCTCCACTTT.

The chain employs TRBV28 and TRBJ1-2; D gene uncertain. Germline CDR1 MDHEN, CDR2 SYDVKM. CDR3 size: 13 residues. Trimming took off 2 bases at V and 4 bases at J, with 8 bases between the two ends. The CDR3 sequence: CASSLESIYGYTF. The CDR3 region has the DNA TGTGCCAGCAGTTTAGAGTCTATCTATGGCTACACCTTC.